A selection of T cell receptor beta chains follows, all from one sample in a study of graft-versus-host responses after intestinal transplantation. Assay: immunoSEQ multiplex PCR; the TCRdb copy retains only in-frame clones and omits some. The sample holds over 85,000 clones, around 95% seen once. These receptors have no known antigen. The sequencing here drew on unstimulated CD8+ T cells sorted from spleen or lymph node cells, taken before intestinal transplant. The receptors were gathered from a human donor who received an intestinal transplant. The CDR3 runs from the conserved cysteine through the conserved F or W. A D gene is named only where the DNA matches it firmly. Not all rows give a size; the values are once, few, many and, for expanded clones, a class.

j_call | d_call | v_call | clone_size | cdr3_length | cdr3_nt | cdr3_aa
TRBJ2-7 | - | TRBV5-4 | - | 14 | TGTGCCAGCAGCGGGGAAACGGTCGGGGACGAGCAGTACTTC | CASSGETVGDEQYF
TRBJ2-3 | - | TRBV28 | - | 16 | TGTGCCAGCACCACTTCCGCCGCAAAGCACACAGATACGCAGTATTTT | CASTTSAAKHTDTQYF
TRBJ2-7 | TRBD1 | TRBV13 | - | 14 | TGTGCCAGCAGCTTCGGACAGGGCACCTACGAGCAGTACTTC | CASSFGQGTYEQYF
TRBJ2-7 | TRBD2 | TRBV18 | - | 15 | TGTGCCAGCTCACGTCCAGCCTCGGGAGGTTACGAGCAGTACTTC | CASSRPASGGYEQYF
TRBJ2-4 | - | TRBV9 | - | 15 | TGTGCCAGCAGCCCCAGTGGGGGAACCAAAAACATTCAGTACTTC | CASSPSGGTKNIQYF
TRBJ2-7 | TRBD1 | TRBV5-5 | - | 14 | TGTGCCAGCAGCTTGGGGACAGGGGCTTACGAGCAGTACTTC | CASSLGTGAYEQYF
TRBJ2-6 | - | TRBV6-9 | - | 14 | TGTGCCAGCCATTTAAGCTCTGGGGCCAACGTCCTGACTTTC | CASHLSSGANVLTF
TRBJ2-1 | - | TRBV13 | - | 14 | TGTGCCAGCAGCTTAGCGGGATCCTACAATGAGCAGTTCTTC | CASSLAGSYNEQFF
TRBJ2-7 | - | TRBV5-4 | - | 12 | TGTGCCAGCAGCTCAGGGGTCTACGAGCAGTACTTC | CASSSGVYEQYF
TRBJ2-3 | TRBD2 | TRBV27 | - | 16 | TGTGCCAGCAGTCAGCTAGCGGGCCTCCTCGGAGATACGCAGTATTTT | CASSQLAGLLGDTQYF
TRBJ2-7 | TRBD2 | TRBV19 | - | 17 | TGTGCCAGTAGTGCGGCTAGCGGGAGGGCCACGTTCTACGAGCAGTACTTC | CASSAASGRATFYEQYF
TRBJ2-7 | TRBD2 | TRBV4-1 | - | 16 | TGCGCCAGCAGCCAAGGAAGCGGGAGGATTCACTACGAGCAGTACTTC | CASSQGSGRIHYEQYF
TRBJ1-2 | TRBD1 | TRBV6-1 | - | 14 | TGTGCCAGCAGTGAAGGGACAGGGTCGAATGGCTACACCTTC | CASSEGTGSNGYTF
TRBJ2-1 | - | TRBV20-1 | - | 10 | TGCAGTGCTAGCGAGGCTGAGCAGTTCTTC | CSASEAEQFF
TRBJ2-2 | TRBD1 | TRBV27 | once | 14 | TGTGCCAGCAGTTCCGGGACAGGGGCCGGGGAGCTGTTTTTT | CASSSGTGAGELFF
TRBJ1-3 | - | TRBV28 | few | 14 | TGTGCCAGCAGTTTACGGGGTTCCGGAAACACCATATATTTT | CASSLRGSGNTIYF
TRBJ1-2 | TRBD1 | TRBV5-5 | - | 15 | TGTGCCAGCAGCTTGGGAGACGGGACAGGGCCCGGCTACACCTTC | CASSLGDGTGPGYTF
TRBJ2-7 | TRBD1 | TRBV30 | - | 14 | TGTGCCTGGAACCCAGGGACAGGTTCCTACGAGCAGTACTTC | CAWNPGTGSYEQYF
TRBJ2-7 | - | TRBV11-3 | - | 14 | TGTGCCAGCAGCTTAGACCCCGCATCCTACGAGCAGTACTTC | CASSLDPASYEQYF
TRBJ2-7 | TRBD2 | TRBV9 | - | 15 | TGTGCCAGCAGCCCCCGACTAGCGGGACTTTTCGAGCAGTACTTC | CASSPRLAGLFEQYF
TRBJ1-1 | - | TRBV6-1 | - | 15 | TGTGCCAGCAGTGAAGGGCGGGAAAGAACACAGGAAGCTTTCTTT | CASSEGRERTQEAFF
TRBJ2-7 | - | TRBV19 | - | 14 | TGTGCCAGTAGTATCACAGGGGGGGCCTACGAGCAGTACTTC | CASSITGGAYEQYF
TRBJ1-3 | - | TRBV10-1 | few | 16 | TGCGCCAGCAGTGAGCGGGGGGCGCAGACTGGAAACACCATATATTTT | CASSERGAQTGNTIYF
TRBJ2-1 | TRBD2 | TRBV9 | - | 15 | TGTGCCAGCAGCGGGGGACTAGCGGGAGGGAATGAGCAGTTCTTC | CASSGGLAGGNEQFF
TRBJ2-7 | - | TRBV12-5 | - | 12 | TGTGCTAGTGGTCTGGACGGCTACGAGCAGTACTTC | CASGLDGYEQYF
TRBJ1-2 | - | TRBV19 | - | 12 | TGTGCCAGTAGTGGACTGAACTATGGCTACACCTTC | CASSGLNYGYTF
TRBJ2-7 | TRBD1 | TRBV5-1 | - | 13 | TGCGCCAGCAGCTTGGGACAGGGAACCGAGCAGTACTTC | CASSLGQGTEQYF
TRBJ1-1 | - | TRBV7-9 | - | 13 | TGTGCCAGCAGCTTGCCAGCCAACACTGAAGCTTTCTTT | CASSLPANTEAFF
TRBJ2-7 | TRBD2 | TRBV4-1 | - | 16 | TGCGCCAGCAGCCAATTTCTCGCTAGCGGGAGCTACGAGCAGTACTTC | CASSQFLASGSYEQYF
TRBJ1-3 | TRBD1 | TRBV13 | few | 17 | TGTGCCAGCAGCTCAACCGGACAGGGGCACTCTGGAAACACCATATATTTT | CASSSTGQGHSGNTIYF
TRBJ2-7 | - | TRBV27 | - | 13 | TGTGCCAGCAGTTTTGGGGTCTCCTACGAGCAGTACTTC | CASSFGVSYEQYF
TRBJ2-7 | - | TRBV19 | - | 15 | TGTGCCAGTAGTATAGCAACCGGGTCCATCTACGAGCAGTACTTC | CASSIATGSIYEQYF
TRBJ2-1 | TRBD2 | TRBV27 | once | 20 | TGTGCCAGCAGTTTAACTGTAGGACACCTGGGACTAGCGGGTTGGAGTGAGCAGTTCTTC | CASSLTVGHLGLAGWSEQFF
TRBJ2-7 | - | TRBV28 | - | 18 | TGTGCCAGCAGTTCCTCCTGGGGGCGTGGGACGGAAGGCTACGAGCAGTACTTC | CASSSSWGRGTEGYEQYF
TRBJ2-5 | TRBD2 | TRBV5-1 | - | 15 | TGCGCCAGCAGCTTGGACAGCGGGAGTCACGAGACCCAGTACTTC | CASSLDSGSHETQYF
TRBJ1-4 | - | TRBV6-6 | few | 15 | TGTGCCGTCGTAAGGGGCAACTCAACTAATGAAAAACTGTTTTTT | CAVVRGNSTNEKLFF
TRBJ2-5 | - | TRBV19 | few | 15 | TGTGCCAGTAGTGCGGGGTTATTCAGCGGGGAGACCCAGTACTTC | CASSAGLFSGETQYF
TRBJ2-3 | TRBD2 | TRBV4-1 | - | 14 | TGCGCCAGCAGCCAAGTAGCGGGAGCAGATACGCAGTATTTT | CASSQVAGADTQYF
TRBJ1-4 | - | TRBV7-6 | - | 12 | TGTGCCAGCAGCCAAGGGAAGGAAAAACTGTTTTTT | CASSQGKEKLFF